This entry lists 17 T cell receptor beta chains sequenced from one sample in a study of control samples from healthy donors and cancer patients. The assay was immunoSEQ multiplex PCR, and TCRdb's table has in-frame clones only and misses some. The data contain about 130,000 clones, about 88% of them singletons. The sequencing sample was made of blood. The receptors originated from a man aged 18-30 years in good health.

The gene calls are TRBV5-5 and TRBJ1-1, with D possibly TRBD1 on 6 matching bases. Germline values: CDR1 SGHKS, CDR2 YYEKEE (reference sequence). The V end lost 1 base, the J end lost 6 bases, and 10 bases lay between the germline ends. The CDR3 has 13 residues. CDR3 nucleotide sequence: TGTGCCAGCAGCTTGAGGGGGGCACCTGAAGCTTTCTTT. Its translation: CASSLRGAPEAFF.

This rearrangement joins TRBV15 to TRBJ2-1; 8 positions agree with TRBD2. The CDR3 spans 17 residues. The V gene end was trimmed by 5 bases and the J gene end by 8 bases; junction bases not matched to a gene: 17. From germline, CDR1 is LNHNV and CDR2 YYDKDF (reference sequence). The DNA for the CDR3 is TGTGCCACCAGCTCTTCCATTAGCGGGAACCCCCCTCATGAGCAGTTCTTC. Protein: CATSSSISGNPPHEQFF.

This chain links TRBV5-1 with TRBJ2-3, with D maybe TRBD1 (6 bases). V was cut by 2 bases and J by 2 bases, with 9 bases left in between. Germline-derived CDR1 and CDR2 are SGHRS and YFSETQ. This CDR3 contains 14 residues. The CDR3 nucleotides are TGCGCCAGCAGCTTAGGGGGTAACACAGATACGCAGTATTTT. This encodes CASSLGGNTDTQYF.

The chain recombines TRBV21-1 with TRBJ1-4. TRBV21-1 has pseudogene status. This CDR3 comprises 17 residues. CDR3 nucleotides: TGTGCCAGCAGCAAAAGGGGTGGGAGACGGGATAATGAAAAACTGTTTTTT. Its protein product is CASSKRGGRRDNEKLFF.

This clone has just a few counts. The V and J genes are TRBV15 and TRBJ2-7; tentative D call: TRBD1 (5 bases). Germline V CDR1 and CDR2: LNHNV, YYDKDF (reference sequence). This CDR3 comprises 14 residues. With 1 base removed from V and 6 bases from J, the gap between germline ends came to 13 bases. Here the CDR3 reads CATSRVGVQGEQYF. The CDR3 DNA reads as TGTGCCACCAGCAGAGTCGGAGTCCAGGGCGAGCAGTACTTC.

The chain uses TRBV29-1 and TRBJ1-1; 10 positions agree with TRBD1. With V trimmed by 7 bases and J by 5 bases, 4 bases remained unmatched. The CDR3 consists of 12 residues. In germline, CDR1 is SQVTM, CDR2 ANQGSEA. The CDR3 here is CSAGQGKTEAFF. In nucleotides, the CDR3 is TGCAGCGCGGGACAGGGGAAAACTGAAGCTTTCTTT.

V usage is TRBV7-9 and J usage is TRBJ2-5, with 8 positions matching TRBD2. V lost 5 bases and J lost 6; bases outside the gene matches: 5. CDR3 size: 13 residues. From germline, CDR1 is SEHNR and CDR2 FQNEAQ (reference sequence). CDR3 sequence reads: CASSGTSVKTQYF. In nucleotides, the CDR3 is TGTGCCAGCAGCGGGACTAGTGTAAAGACCCAGTACTTC.

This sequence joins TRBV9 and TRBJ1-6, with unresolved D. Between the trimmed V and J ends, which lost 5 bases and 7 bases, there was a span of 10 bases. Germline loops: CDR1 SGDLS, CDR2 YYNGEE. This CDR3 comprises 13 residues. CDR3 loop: CASSPSGNSPLHF. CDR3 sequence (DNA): TGTGCCAGCAGTCCTAGTGGGAATTCACCCCTCCACTTT. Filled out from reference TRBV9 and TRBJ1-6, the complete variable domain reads DSGVTQTPKHLITATGQRVTLRCSPRSGDLSVYWYQQSLDQGLQFLIQYYNGEERAKGNILERFSAQQFPDLHSELNLSSLELGDSALYFCASSPSGNSPLHFGNGTRLTVT.

CDR3 sequence: CASSRGGSSYEQYF. CDR3 nucleotides: TGTGCCAGCTCACGGGGCGGGAGCTCCTACGAGCAGTACTTC. The rearrangement links TRBV18 to TRBJ2-7; TRBD2 matches at 7 bases. CDR1 and CDR2 from the germline V gene are KGHSH and LQKENI. The CDR3 has 14 amino acids. The V and J ends lost 4 bases and 0 bases, in that order; junction bases with no gene match: 3.

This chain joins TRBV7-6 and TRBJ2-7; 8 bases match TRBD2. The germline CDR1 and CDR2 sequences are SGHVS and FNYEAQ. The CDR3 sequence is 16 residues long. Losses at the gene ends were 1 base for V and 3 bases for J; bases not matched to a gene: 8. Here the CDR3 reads CASSLVSASGLYEQYF. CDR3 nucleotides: TGTGCCAGCAGCTTAGTTTCAGCTAGCGGGCTCTACGAGCAGTACTTC.

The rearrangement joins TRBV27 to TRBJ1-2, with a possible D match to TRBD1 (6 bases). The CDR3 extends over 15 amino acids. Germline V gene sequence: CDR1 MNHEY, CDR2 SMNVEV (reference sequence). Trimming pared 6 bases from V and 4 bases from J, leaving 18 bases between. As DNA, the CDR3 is TGTGCCAGCAGGAACTTAATGTGGGGGGCCTATGGCTACACCTTC. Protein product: CASRNLMWGAYGYTF.

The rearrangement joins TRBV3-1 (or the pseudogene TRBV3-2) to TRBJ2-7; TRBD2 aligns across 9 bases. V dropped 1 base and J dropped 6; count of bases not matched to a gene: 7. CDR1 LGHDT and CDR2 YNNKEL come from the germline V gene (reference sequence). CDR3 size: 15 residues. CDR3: CASSQGGAGGGEQYF. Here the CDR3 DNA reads TGTGCCAGCAGCCAAGGGGGTGCGGGGGGGGGCGAGCAGTACTTC.

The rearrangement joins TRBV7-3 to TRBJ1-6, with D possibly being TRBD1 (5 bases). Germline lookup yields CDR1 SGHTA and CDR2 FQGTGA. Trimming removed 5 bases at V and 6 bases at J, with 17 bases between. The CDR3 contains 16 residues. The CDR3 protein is CASSPLGRGGNSPLHF. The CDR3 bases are TGTGCCAGCAGCCCCCTAGGAAGGGGTGGTAATTCACCCCTCCACTTT. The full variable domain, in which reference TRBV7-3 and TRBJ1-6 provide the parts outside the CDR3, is GAGVSQTPSNKVTEKGKYVELRCDPISGHTALYWYRQSLGQGPEFLIYFQGTGAADDSGLPNDRFFAVRPEGSVSTLKIQRTERGDSAVYLCASSPLGRGGNSPLHFGNGTRLTVT.

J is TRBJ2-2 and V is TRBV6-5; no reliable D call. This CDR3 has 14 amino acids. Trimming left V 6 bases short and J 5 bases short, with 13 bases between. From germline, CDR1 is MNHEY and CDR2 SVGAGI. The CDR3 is CASSIKGKTGELFF. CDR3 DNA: TGTGCCAGCAGCATAAAGGGCAAGACCGGGGAGCTGTTTTTT.

CDR3 DNA sequence: TGTGCCAGCAGCGGACTACTGAACTATGGCTACACCTTC. Its protein is CASSGLLNYGYTF. This sequence joins TRBV7-8 and TRBJ1-2; no clear D. Per germline, CDR1 SGHVS and CDR2 FQNEAQ. Trimming removed 5 bases from V and 2 bases from J, with 9 bases in between. The CDR3 extends over 13 amino acids.

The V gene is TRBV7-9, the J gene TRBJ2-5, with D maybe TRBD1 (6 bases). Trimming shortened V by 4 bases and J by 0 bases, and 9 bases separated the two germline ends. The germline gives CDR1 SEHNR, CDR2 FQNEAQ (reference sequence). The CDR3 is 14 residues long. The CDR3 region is CASSSGQYQETQYF. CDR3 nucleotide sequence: TGTGCCAGCAGCTCAGGACAGTACCAAGAGACCCAGTACTTC.

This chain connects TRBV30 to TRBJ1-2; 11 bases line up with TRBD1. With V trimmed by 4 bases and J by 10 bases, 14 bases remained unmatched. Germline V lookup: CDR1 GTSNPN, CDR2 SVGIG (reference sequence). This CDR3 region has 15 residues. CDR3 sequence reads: CAWTTRTGGGNDYTF. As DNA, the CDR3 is TGTGCCTGGACCACGAGGACAGGGGGCGGAAATGACTACACCTTC.